Reported below is one T cell receptor (beta chain). Germline CDR1 SGHRS, CDR2 YFSETQ. The CDR3 runs to 14 residues. Trimming removed 0 bases at V and 6 bases at J, with 13 bases between. This record comes from a study of control samples from healthy donors and cancer patients. Data came from immunoSEQ multiplex PCR; TCRdb stores just in-frame clones and leaves some out. This repertoire includes about 200,000 clones. The sequenced material came from blood. The V call is TRBV5-1, the J call TRBJ2-7; D is ambiguous. The source of this sequence is a woman in her twenties or thirties in good health. For the CDR3, the DNA is TGCGCCAGCAGCTTGGGCCCCACCTCGACCGAGCAGTACTTC. This translates into CASSLGPTSTEQYF.